One and the same sample provided the 27 T cell receptor beta chains below, sequenced in a study of blood T cell repertoires in COVID-19. Repertoires were generated with immunoSEQ multiplex PCR, while TCRdb's copy carries only in-frame clones and drops some. The table records 400,000 to 500,000 clones, roughly 84% of them present only once. The sequencing sample was made of PBMCs or T cells enriched from blood (not recorded which). The receptors shown here come from a woman aged 18-29 years who had been exposed to COVID-19.

The chain uses TRBV5-1 and TRBJ1-1; D ambiguous. From germline, CDR1 is SGHRS and CDR2 YFSETQ. V was clipped by 7 bases and J by 4 bases, with 17 bases between them. The CDR3 covers 14 residues. CDR3 sequence: CASSLSRVSTEAFF. The CDR3 DNA reads TGCGCCAGCTCCCTGAGCCGGGTGAGCACTGAAGCTTTCTTT.

This clone has a handful of counts. The rearrangement joins TRBV7-7 to TRBJ1-3; 9 nucleotides agree with TRBD1. V trimming: 5 bases; J trimming: 7 bases; junction bases outside the gene matches: 9. CDR1 and CDR2 (germline): SSHAT, FNYEAQ (reference sequence). The CDR3 runs 15 residues. CDR3 DNA: TGTGCCAGCAGCGCGGGACAGGGCGGCGGGAACACCATATATTTT. Translated: CASSAGQGGGNTIYF.

This chain uses TRBV29-1 with TRBJ1-4, with 9 bases that match TRBD1. Germline-derived CDR1 and CDR2 are SQVTM and ANQGSEA. The CDR3 spans 13 residues. V gave up 6 bases and J gave up 13 bases; unmatched junction bases: 12. The CDR3 sequence is CSVDPGTGQALFF. Here the CDR3 DNA reads TGCAGCGTGGACCCCGGGACAGGGCAAGCACTGTTTTTT.

To note about this clone: Other nucleotide sequences from this sample produce the same CDR3. The V call is TRBV29-1, the J call TRBJ2-1, with TRBD2 identical over 15 bases. The CDR3 has 15 residues. Germline CDR1 is SQVTM and CDR2 is ANQGSEA. V was clipped by 6 bases and J by 4 bases; unmatched bases: 4. CDR3 region: CSVGLAGGPYNEQFF. DNA for the CDR3: TGCAGCGTCGGACTAGCGGGAGGGCCTTACAATGAGCAGTTCTTC.

This rearrangement joins TRBV29-1 to TRBJ2-1; TRBD1 aligns across 8 bases. The CDR3 totals 14 residues. V lost 5 bases and J lost 0; bases outside the gene matches: 3. CDR1 and CDR2 (germline): SQVTM, ANQGSEA. CDR3 in DNA: TGCAGCGTTTGGACAGGGTTCTCCTACAATGAGCAGTTCTTC. This translates into CSVWTGFSYNEQFF.

The rearrangement joins TRBV3-1 (or the pseudogene TRBV3-2) to TRBJ1-6, with TRBD1 matching 9 bases. The CDR3 length is 15 residues. V lost 4 bases, J lost 10 bases, and 8 bases stayed unmatched. Germline lookup yields CDR1 LGHDT and CDR2 YNNKEL (reference sequence). CDR3 sequence (DNA): TGTGCCAGCAGCCGACAGGGGGGTGGTCGGTCACCCCTCCACTTT. Translated, it gives CASSRQGGGRSPLHF.

The chain is built from TRBV7-8 and TRBJ1-4, with 7 bases aligning to TRBD1. V lost 5 bases and J lost 8; bases outside the gene matches: 17. The CDR3 runs to 17 residues. Germline loops: CDR1 SGHVS, CDR2 FQNEAQ. The CDR3 loop is CASSRVQMTGQDEKLFF. The CDR3 bases are TGTGCCAGCAGCCGAGTCCAAATGACAGGGCAGGACGAAAAACTGTTTTTT.

This chain connects TRBV5-4 to TRBJ2-6, with D perhaps TRBD2 (5 bases). The CDR3 totals 17 residues. Trimming removed 6 bases at V and 0 bases at J, with 16 bases between. Germline V gives CDR1 SGHNT, CDR2 YYREEE (reference sequence). CDR3 in amino acids: CASTAPGSFSGANVLTF. In DNA, the CDR3 is TGTGCCAGCACCGCCCCGGGGTCTTTCTCTGGGGCCAACGTCCTGACTTTC.

Comment on this clone: The sample contains more than one DNA sequence encoding this CDR3. The chain employs TRBV5-1 and TRBJ1-2, with a tentative D call TRBD1 (6 bases). Trimming left V 4 bases short and J 4 bases short, with 8 bases between. The CDR3 has 12 residues. Germline-derived CDR1 and CDR2 are SGHRS and YFSETQ. Here the CDR3 reads CASSLDSYGYTF. DNA of the CDR3: TGCGCCAGCAGCCTGGACAGCTATGGCTACACCTTC.

The V call is TRBV9, the J call TRBJ1-2; the D is unclear. In germline, CDR1 is SGDLS, CDR2 YYNGEE. With 0 bases removed from V and 4 bases from J, the gap between germline ends came to 10 bases. The CDR3 runs to 14 residues. The chain's CDR3 is CASSVEPGIYGYTF. CDR3 DNA sequence: TGTGCCAGCAGCGTAGAACCCGGGATCTATGGCTACACCTTC. The complete variable domain, with remaining parts taken from reference TRBV9 and TRBJ1-2, reads DSGVTQTPKHLITATGQRVTLRCSPRSGDLSVYWYQQSLDQGLQFLIQYYNGEERAKGNILERFSAQQFPDLHSELNLSSLELGDSALYFCASSVEPGIYGYTFGSGTRLTVV.

The chain combines TRBV4-3 with TRBJ1-2, with 8 bases matching TRBD1. Germline-derived CDR1 and CDR2 are LGHNA and YSLEER. The V and J ends lost 3 bases and 9 bases, in that order; junction bases with no gene match: 6. The CDR3 is made up of 13 amino acids. This chain's CDR3 is CASSHLDRESYTF. Written as DNA, the CDR3 is TGCGCCAGCAGCCATTTGGACAGGGAAAGCTACACCTTC.

This clone was detected once. V and J are TRBV28 and TRBJ1-2; D might be TRBD1 (5 bases). The V and J ends lost 6 bases and 1 base respectively, with 15 bases between them. The CDR3 totals 15 residues. In germline, CDR1 is MDHEN, CDR2 SYDVKM. The CDR3 region is CASSSPIGGNYGYTF. As DNA, the CDR3 is TGTGCCAGCAGCTCCCCTATCGGGGGTAACTATGGCTACACCTTC.

The chain carries TRBV5-5 and TRBJ2-3, with D possibly TRBD1 on 5 matching bases. CDR1 is SGHKS, CDR2 YYEKEE, per germline (reference sequence). Between the trimmed V and J ends, which lost 0 bases and 2 bases, there was a span of 10 bases. The length of the CDR3 is 15 residues. This chain's CDR3 is CASSLAAGPTDTQYF. The DNA for the CDR3 is TGTGCCAGCAGCTTGGCCGCAGGGCCCACAGATACGCAGTATTTT.

The chain's CDR3 is CAGLDSHYGYTF. Here the CDR3 DNA reads TGTGCCGGGTTGGACAGCCACTATGGCTACACCTTC. The chain recombines TRBV7-9 with TRBJ1-2; D perhaps matches TRBD1 (6 bases). V was clipped by 11 bases and J by 3 bases, with 13 bases between them. Germline V CDR1 and CDR2: SEHNR, FQNEAQ (reference sequence). The CDR3 is 12 residues long.

Of note for this clone: The sample has other DNA sequences that encode this CDR3 too. The chain recombines TRBV5-1 with TRBJ1-1; TRBD1 might be the D (5 bases). The V end was cut by 5 bases, the J end by 0 bases, with 8 bases between. The CDR3 consists of 13 residues. In germline, CDR1 is SGHRS, CDR2 YFSETQ. The CDR3 here is CASRTGVNTEAFF. The CDR3 DNA reads as TGCGCCAGCAGAACAGGAGTGAACACTGAAGCTTTCTTT.

The chain is built from TRBV7-8 and TRBJ1-3; D unclear. Germline V gene lookup returns CDR1 SGHVS and CDR2 FQNEAQ. The length of the CDR3 is 12 residues. The V and J ends lost 7 bases and 3 bases respectively, with 7 bases between them. This chain's CDR3 is CASKGGGNTIYF. Written as DNA, the CDR3 is TGTGCCAGCAAGGGAGGTGGAAACACCATATATTTT.

The CDR3, as DNA: TGTGCCAGCAGTTTCGCCCGCCCCCAGGCTGAAGCTTTCTTT. It encodes CASSFARPQAEAFF. The chain employs TRBV27 and TRBJ1-1; no clear D gene. Germline V gene lookup returns CDR1 MNHEY and CDR2 SMNVEV (reference sequence). Trimming stripped 3 bases from V and 6 bases from J, with 14 bases between. CDR3 length: 14 amino acids.

The chain uses TRBV4-1 and TRBJ1-1, with 7 bases fitting TRBD1. CDR1 is MGHRA and CDR2 is YSYEKL in the germline V gene. The CDR3 has 12 residues. V was pared by 4 bases and J by 13 bases, with 9 bases of the junction left unmatched. The CDR3 spells CASSRNGQESFF. The CDR3, as DNA: TGCGCCAGCAGCCGCAATGGACAGGAGAGTTTCTTT.

The rearrangement joins TRBV7-9 to TRBJ1-4, with 9 nucleotides matching TRBD1. This CDR3 comprises 16 residues. With V trimmed by 8 bases and J by 1 base, 8 bases remained unmatched. Looked up from germline, CDR1 is SEHNR and CDR2 is FQNEAQ (reference sequence). The CDR3 DNA reads as TGTGCCAGCGGCGAAGGACAGGGGCGAACTAATGAAAAACTGTTTTTT. This encodes CASGEGQGRTNEKLFF.

The chain carries TRBV18 and TRBJ1-1; 8 bases agree with TRBD1. Germline CDR1 and CDR2: KGHSH and LQKENI. The J segment lost 1 base and the V segment lost 3 bases, leaving 4 bases of the junction unmatched. This CDR3 contains 15 residues. The CDR3 DNA sequence: TGTGCCAGCTCACCGAACAGGGGGGGGAACACTGAAGCTTTCTTT. Its protein product is CASSPNRGGNTEAFF.

This chain uses TRBV29-1 with TRBJ1-1; 9 bases align to TRBD1. Trimming at V came to 4 bases and at J to 0 bases, leaving 3 bases not matched to a gene. CDR3 length equals 14 residues. Per the germline V gene, CDR1 is SQVTM and CDR2 is ANQGSEA. CDR3 sequence (DNA): TGCAGCGTTGGGCGGACAGGGGTGAACACTGAAGCTTTCTTT. This sequence encodes CSVGRTGVNTEAFF.

The DNA for the CDR3 is TGTGCCAGCAGCCGCCCGCAGGGCGCCCGGTACAATGAGCAGTTCTTC. It encodes CASSRPQGARYNEQFF. The chain uses TRBV5-4 and TRBJ2-1, with D possibly matching TRBD1 (5 bases). This CDR3 has 16 amino acids. Germline V gene data show CDR1 as SGHNT and CDR2 as YYREEE (reference sequence). V was clipped by 4 bases and J by 4 bases, with 18 bases between them.

The V call is TRBV18, the J call TRBJ1-3; D ambiguous. The CDR3 covers 15 residues. Per the germline V gene, CDR1 is KGHSH and CDR2 is LQKENI. V dropped 8 bases and J dropped 0 bases, with 14 bases sitting between them. The CDR3 sequence is CASLPTPDSGNTIYF. The CDR3 nucleotides read TGTGCCAGCCTACCGACACCAGACTCTGGAAACACCATATATTTT. Together with reference TRBV18 and TRBJ1-3, the CDR3 gives the full variable domain: NAGVMQNPRHLVRRRGQEARLRCSPMKGHSHVYWYRQLPEEGLKFMVYLQKENIIDESGMPKERFSAEFPKEGPSILRIQQVVRGDSAAYFCASLPTPDSGNTIYFGEGSWLTVV.

The CDR3 nucleotides are TGTGCCAGCTCTCCGTCACAAACCTACGAGCAGTACTTC. This sequence encodes CASSPSQTYEQYF. The rearrangement links TRBV18 to TRBJ2-7; D unresolved. CDR1 is KGHSH, CDR2 LQKENI, per germline. Trimming stripped 6 bases from V and 2 bases from J, with 11 bases between. The CDR3 is 13 amino acids.

This clone was counted only a few times. The chain links TRBV27 to TRBJ1-5; no reliable D call. The CDR3 totals 13 residues. Germline V lookup: CDR1 MNHEY, CDR2 SMNVEV (reference sequence). V lost 2 bases and J 4 bases, leaving 6 bases between the germline ends. The CDR3 region has the DNA TGTGCCAGCAGTTTAACTCTGAATCAGCCCCAGCATTTT. Protein sequence: CASSLTLNQPQHF.

V gene TRBV9 combines with J gene TRBJ2-7, with D possibly being TRBD2 (5 bases). V was cut by 0 bases and J by 5 bases, with 24 bases left in between. Germline V lookup: CDR1 SGDLS, CDR2 YYNGEE. The CDR3 sequence is 18 residues long. The DNA for the CDR3 is TGTGCCAGCAGCGTAGCCTCACGGTTAGCGCAACCTTTCCACGAGCAGTACTTC. This sequence encodes CASSVASRLAQPFHEQYF.

The chain recombines TRBV2 with TRBJ1-4; TRBD1 is a possible D gene (6 bases). The CDR3 is 13 amino acids. Germline V gene lookup returns CDR1 SNHLY and CDR2 FYNNEI. Trimming left V 6 bases short and J 6 bases short, with 11 bases between. CDR3 in amino acids: CASRGAGYEKLFF. The DNA of the CDR3 is TGTGCCAGCAGGGGGGCGGGCTATGAAAAACTGTTTTTT.